The source of this T cell receptor (beta chain) is a study of PD-L1 blockade in urothelial cancer. Germline CDR1 reads SGHNT; CDR2 reads YYREEE (reference sequence). CDR3 length: 14 amino acids. J lost 5 bases, V lost 2 bases, and 6 bases had no gene match. This table comes from immunoSEQ multiplex PCR, and its TCRdb copy is limited to in-frame clones, with some not included. This sample yields about 21,000 clones, of which around 89% are seen a single time; about 16% belongs to the top ten. The material was PBMCs, obtained around atezolizumab (anti-PD-L1) treatment. This chain joins TRBV5-4 and TRBJ2-7; 8 bases line up with TRBD1. The sequence derives from a woman aged 60 to 75 with urothelial cancer. The CDR3 spells CASSFGQGTDEQYF. DNA for the CDR3: TGTGCCAGCAGCTTCGGACAGGGAACGGACGAGCAGTACTTC.